This T cell receptor (beta chain) was found in a study of shared clonotypes between healthy human individuals. Trimming took 1 base from V and 3 from J; bases not matched to a gene: 7. This CDR3 is 17 amino acids long. CDR1 and CDR2 from the germline V gene are SGHRS and YFSETQ. Here immunoSEQ multiplex PCR was the method, and the copy in TCRdb shows in-frame clones only, minus some. The profile covers around 530,000 clones, with around three quarters appearing a single time and 9.5% to 15% taken by the ten largest. This clone has only a few counts. The TCR was taken from a woman aged 40 to 50 in good health. Some clones in this sample may be carry-over from other donors' samples. This chain links TRBV5-1 with TRBJ2-1; 10 positions match TRBD2. The specimen was PBMCs. The CDR3 loop reads CASSLSYGTSDYNEQFF. DNA of the CDR3: TGCGCCAGCAGCTTGAGTTATGGGACTAGCGACTACAATGAGCAGTTCTTC.